A selection of T cell receptor beta chains follows, all from one sample in a study of cytomegalovirus exposure and HLA in healthy donors. The assay was immunoSEQ multiplex PCR, and TCRdb's table has in-frame clones only and misses some. The data show approximately 100,000 clones, with about four fifths seen just once and roughly 2% held by the top ten. The sequenced sample was PBMCs. All receptors derive from a woman aged 40 to 50 in good health and CMV-seronegative. CDR3s include the opening cysteine and the closing phenylalanine or tryptophan. Each record gives: V gene, clone size, CDR3 length, J gene, D gene, CDR3 DNA, CDR3 protein. D genes are given only for firm matches. The listing skips clone size in some rows; elsewhere it reads once, few, many or a size class.

TRBV19	.	13	TRBJ2-7	TRBD1	TGTGCCAGTAGTACTAGTACAGGGGACGAGCAGTACTTC	CASSTSTGDEQYF
TRBV6-5	few	15	TRBJ1-1	.	TGTGCCAGCAGTTACGACCCCGTTCAGGGTTCTGAAGCTTTCTTT	CASSYDPVQGSEAFF
TRBV7-3	.	17	TRBJ2-2	TRBD2	TGTGCCAGCAGCTTAACTGGTCTAGCGGGGAACACCGGGGAGCTGTTTTTT	CASSLTGLAGNTGELFF
TRBV30	.	14	TRBJ1-3	.	TGTGCCTGGAGTGCCACTAGAGCGGGAAACACCATATATTTT	CAWSATRAGNTIYF
TRBV27	.	15	TRBJ1-3	.	TGTGCCAGCAGGCGCGGAGGACCTTCTGGAAACACCATATATTTT	CASRRGGPSGNTIYF
TRBV6-6	.	14	TRBJ2-3	.	TGTGCCAGCAGTTACTGGCGGATCACAGATACGCAGTATTTT	CASSYWRITDTQYF
TRBV9	.	18	TRBJ1-4	.	TGTGCCAGCAGCGCCCCACTGGGGGCAGGCCCGGCTGTTGAAAAACTGTTTTTT	CASSAPLGAGPAVEKLFF
TRBV19	.	14	TRBJ1-5	.	TGTGCCAGTAGTATTTGGGGCAGGGAACAGCCCCAGCATTTT	CASSIWGREQPQHF
TRBV11-2	.	13	TRBJ2-1	.	TGTGCCAGCAGCTTAAGCCCCTACAATGAGCAGTTCTTC	CASSLSPYNEQFF
TRBV18	few	15	TRBJ2-2	.	TGTGCCAGCTCACCCAGGCAGGCCAACACCGGGGAGCTGTTTTTT	CASSPRQANTGELFF
TRBV10-3	.	18	TRBJ2-3	TRBD2	TGTGCCATCAGTGAGGCGGGACTAGCGGGAGGAGGCACAGATACGCAGTATTTT	CAISEAGLAGGGTDTQYF
TRBV19	few	12	TRBJ2-6	.	TGTGCCAGTAGTTTCAGGGCCAACGTCCTGACTTTC	CASSFRANVLTF
TRBV9	.	15	TRBJ2-1	TRBD2	TGTGCCAGCAGCGGTTCCAGCGGGATCTACAATGAGCAGTTCTTC	CASSGSSGIYNEQFF
TRBV28	.	17	TRBJ2-7	TRBD1	TGTGCCAGCAGTTTATTAGTCCCCGGGACAGCCTCCTACGAGCAGTACTTC	CASSLLVPGTASYEQYF
TRBV11-3	.	15	TRBJ2-1	TRBD2	TGTGCCAGCAGCTTAGATGCCCGGGAGGAGCATGAGCAGTTCTTC	CASSLDAREEHEQFF
TRBV28	once	17	TRBJ1-2	TRBD1	TGTGCCAGCAGAGGGCTCTTGGACAGGGGGTTTAACTATGGCTACACCTTC	CASRGLLDRGFNYGYTF
TRBV19	.	15	TRBJ2-2	TRBD1	TGTGCCAGTAGGGGGGACAGGGTCTTCGCCGGGGAGCTGTTTTTT	CASRGDRVFAGELFF
TRBV30	.	15	TRBJ1-6	.	TGTGCCTGGAGGGGACCGGGACGGGGGAATTCACCCCTCCACTTT	CAWRGPGRGNSPLHF
TRBV18	few	14	TRBJ2-7	TRBD1	TGTGCCAGCTCACCCGGGACAGGGGCCTACGAGCAGTACTTC	CASSPGTGAYEQYF
TRBV10-2	once	13	TRBJ2-2	TRBD1	TGCGCCAGTACAGGGGTTGGCGTCGGGGAGCTGTTTTTT	CASTGVGVGELFF
TRBV27	few	16	TRBJ1-2	TRBD1	TGTGCCAGCAGAAACCCCCGGGACAGGGGCCACTATGGCTACACCTTC	CASRNPRDRGHYGYTF
TRBV4-3	.	14	TRBJ2-2	.	TGCGCCAGCAGCCAAATCGGGACAAGTATAGAGCTGTTTTTT	CASSQIGTSIELFF
TRBV27	.	11	TRBJ2-1	.	TGTGCCAGCATCCGAGTAGCTGGAGAGTTCTTC	CASIRVAGEFF
TRBV19	once	14	TRBJ1-2	TRBD1	TGTGCCAGTAGTATCGGGACAGGACACTATGGCTACACCTTC	CASSIGTGHYGYTF
TRBV7-9	.	15	TRBJ2-5	TRBD1	TGTGCCAGCAGCTCCGGGACAGGGTACCAAGAGACCCAGTACTTC	CASSSGTGYQETQYF
TRBV6-5	.	14	TRBJ2-2	.	TGTGCCAGCAGTTTGGGCAGTCCAACCGGGGAGCTGTTTTTT	CASSLGSPTGELFF
TRBV11-3	.	16	TRBJ2-2	TRBD2	TGTGCCAGCAGCTATGGACTAGCGGGAACGGCCGGGGAGCTGTTTTTT	CASSYGLAGTAGELFF
TRBV5-1	.	14	TRBJ2-7	TRBD1	TGCGCCAGCAGTCCAGACAGGGTTGCGGTCGAGCAGTACTTC	CASSPDRVAVEQYF
TRBV5-4	.	11	TRBJ2-7	.	TGTGCCAGCAGCCTATATTACGAGCAGTACTTC	CASSLYYEQYF
TRBV19	.	15	TRBJ2-5	TRBD2	TGTGCCAGTAGTATTGGGACTAGCGTTCGAGAGACCCAGTACTTC	CASSIGTSVRETQYF
TRBV2	.	15	TRBJ2-2	TRBD1	TGTGCCAGCATCCTCGACAGGGCTTACACCGGGGAGCTGTTTTTT	CASILDRAYTGELFF
TRBV7-9	.	15	TRBJ2-2	.	TGTGCCAGCAGCTACCCGCGCAAGAACACCGGGGAGCTGTTTTTT	CASSYPRKNTGELFF
TRBV27	.	14	TRBJ2-7	TRBD2	TGTGCCAGCAGCCACGGACTAGCGAGCTACGAGCAGTACTTC	CASSHGLASYEQYF
TRBV30	few	13	TRBJ1-2	.	TGTGCCTGGAGCGACCGCACAGGGCAGCCCTACACCTTC	CAWSDRTGQPYTF
TRBV19	.	14	TRBJ1-1	TRBD1	TGTGCCAGTAGCCTTTCCGACAGGGACACTGAAGCTTTCTTT	CASSLSDRDTEAFF
TRBV6-5	.	13	TRBJ2-2	.	TGTGCCAGCAGAAAGGAGGGGAGAGGGGAGCTGTTTTTT	CASRKEGRGELFF
TRBV7-9	few	15	TRBJ1-2	.	TGTGCCAGCAAGACGATTGGGCATCACAACTATGGCTACACCTTC	CASKTIGHHNYGYTF
TRBV2	.	17	TRBJ1-5	TRBD1	TGTGCCAGCAGTGGGGACAGGGGGCGAGGTGGCAATCAGCCCCAGCATTTT	CASSGDRGRGGNQPQHF
TRBV7-9	.	17	TRBJ1-4	.	TGTTCCAGCAGCTTAGCATCGCAGGGTTGGGCTAATGAAAAACTGTTTTTT	CSSSLASQGWANEKLFF
TRBV5-1	.	15	TRBJ2-7	TRBD2	TGCGCCAGCAGACCCGGGACTAGCGGCTCCTACGAGCAGTACTTC	CASRPGTSGSYEQYF
TRBV30	once	11	TRBJ2-1	.	TGTGCCTGGGTTAAATACAATGAGCAGTTCTTC	CAWVKYNEQFF
TRBV18	.	14	TRBJ2-5	.	TGTGCCAGCTCACCAAGGACGGGGGACGAGACCCAGTACTTC	CASSPRTGDETQYF
TRBV10-3	.	15	TRBJ2-1	TRBD2	TGTGCCATCAGTGAATTCCCAAGCGGGAGTCTTGAGCAGTTCTTC	CAISEFPSGSLEQFF
TRBV11-2	.	15	TRBJ2-2	.	TGTGCCAGCAGCTTATCCGGGGGGAACACCGGGGAGCTGTTTTTT	CASSLSGGNTGELFF
TRBV6-5	.	15	TRBJ2-7	TRBD2	TGTGCCAGCAGTTACTCCAGCGGGGGGGCCCGCGAGCAGTACTTC	CASSYSSGGAREQYF
TRBV7-6	once	15	TRBJ2-7	TRBD1	TGTGCCAGCAGCCCGGGCGGGACAGGGGGCTTCGAGCAGTACTTC	CASSPGGTGGFEQYF
TRBV27	.	15	TRBJ2-7	TRBD2	TGTGCCAGCAGTTTATTTTCTAGCGGGAGCTACGAGCAGTACTTC	CASSLFSSGSYEQYF
TRBV7-9	.	15	TRBJ2-7	.	TGTGCCAGCAGCTTGGCGGGGACAGCAACGCGGGAGCAGTACTTC	CASSLAGTATREQYF
TRBV27	few	18	TRBJ2-3	TRBD2	TGTGCCAGCAGTTTCCGATGGGGCTTGGCGGGAGAAACAGATACGCAGTATTTT	CASSFRWGLAGETDTQYF
TRBV27	.	13	TRBJ2-1	.	TGTGCCAGCAGCGTCGGCAGGTACAATGAGCAGTTCTTC	CASSVGRYNEQFF
TRBV19	.	16	TRBJ2-3	TRBD1	TGTGCCAGTAGTCCCCAACAGGGGGCCATTTCAGATACGCAGTATTTT	CASSPQQGAISDTQYF
TRBV9	once	14	TRBJ2-2	.	TGTGCCAGCAAAAGCGGACTGAACACCGGGGAGCTGTTTTTT	CASKSGLNTGELFF
TRBV9	.	14	TRBJ2-3	TRBD2	TGTGCCAGCAGCGTAGCGGGGGGGCGAGATACGCAGTATTTT	CASSVAGGRDTQYF
TRBV6-5	.	12	TRBJ1-1	.	TGTGCCAGCAGTTACTCGACAACTGAAGCTTTCTTT	CASSYSTTEAFF
TRBV7-2	.	15	TRBJ2-2	.	TGTGCCAGCAGCGCGCTGACAGTGCCCACCGGGGAGCTGTTTTTT	CASSALTVPTGELFF
TRBV19	.	13	TRBJ1-1	TRBD1	TGTGCCAGTAGTACACAGGGACAGTTCGAGGCTTTCTTT	CASSTQGQFEAFF
TRBV11-2	.	14	TRBJ2-5	.	TGTGCCAGCAGCTTAGTAGCCAGGGTGGAGACCCAGTACTTC	CASSLVARVETQYF